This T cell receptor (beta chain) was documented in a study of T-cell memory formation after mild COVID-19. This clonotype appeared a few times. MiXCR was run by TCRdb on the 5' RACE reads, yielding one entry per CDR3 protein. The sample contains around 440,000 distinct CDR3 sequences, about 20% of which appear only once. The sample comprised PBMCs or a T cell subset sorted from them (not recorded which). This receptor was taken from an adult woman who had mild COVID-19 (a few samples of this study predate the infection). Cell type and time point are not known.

In DNA, the CDR3 is TGTGCCAGCAGTCCTCCTCCGACAAGCTACGAGCAGTACTTC. This gives the protein CASSPPPTSYEQYF. The rearrangement uses TRBV2 and TRBJ2-7; D ambiguous. The CDR3 has 14 amino acids. Trimming took off 5 bases at V and 3 bases at J, with 14 bases between the two ends. CDR1 is SNHLY, CDR2 FYNNEI, per germline.